This passage covers 16 T cell receptor beta chains from one sample sequenced in a study of CD8+ T cells in alopecia areata. Cell sorting was performed on pooled cutaneous lymph node cells with CD4, CD8alpha, NKG2D, NKG2ACE and other markers. In each case, RNA was isolated and then reverse transcribed into cDNA as the sequencing template. Sequenced by immunoSEQ multiplex PCR; TCRdb stores in-frame clones only, minus some. Listed for the sample are approximately 280,000 clones, none seen a single time. Material: CD4+ T cells sorted from a lymph node. The receptor source for this set is a C3H/HeJ mouse with alopecia areata. The MHC haplotype of the strain is H2-k.

This clone was picked up a small number of times. Gene names refer to mouse genes. The missing CDR3 end, 3 residues past where the read stops, is filled in from the germline J gene. The genes are TRBV13-1 and TRBJ1-6; tentative D call: TRBD1 (5 bases). TRBJ1-6 falls under the ORF class, with uncertain function. The germline V and J ends were trimmed by 1 base and 3 bases, with 8 bases remaining between them. Germline V lookup: CDR1 NSHNY, CDR2 SYGAGN. This CDR3 region has 15 residues. The CDR3 DNA, read in part, is TGTGCCAGCAGTGATCAGGGAGTCTATAATTCGCCC. This sequence encodes CASSDQGVYNSP. The complete CDR3 sequence is CASSDQGVYNSPLYF.

This clone occurred a few times. All gene names here are mouse names. From the germline J gene comes the end of the CDR3, since the read stops 4 residues before it. The V call is TRBV1, the J call TRBJ2-7, with unresolved D. Germline V gene sequence: CDR1 NSQYPW, CDR2 LRSPGD (reference sequence). V lost 1 base, J lost 3 bases, and 7 bases lay in between. This CDR3 is 13 amino acids long. CDR3 amino acids: CTCSAAEIYEQYF. The part of the CDR3 DNA that was read is TGCACCTGCAGTGCAGCAGAAATCTAT.

Comment on this clone: The gene names given are mouse names. The sequenced fragment ends 4 residues before the CDR3 boundary, so the rest is inferred from the germline J gene. V and J are TRBV19 and TRBJ1-2, with a weak D call TRBD1 (6 bases). V shed 1 base and J shed 3 bases, with 7 bases lying between them. The V gene's germline CDR1 is FNHDT and CDR2 SITEND (reference sequence). The CDR3 runs 13 residues. The CDR3 sequence: CASSIHRDSDYTF. The CDR3 bases that were read are TGTGCCAGCAGTATACACAGGGACTCC.

This clone has a handful of counts. Mouse gene names and germline throughout. The CDR3 goes on 4 residues after the read ends, and that part is filled in from the germline J gene. The V gene is TRBV1, the J gene TRBJ2-1, with 11 bases identical to TRBD2. Trimming removed 1 base from V and 2 bases from J; junction bases left unmatched: 1. Germline-derived CDR1 and CDR2 are NSQYPW and LRSPGD (reference sequence). This CDR3 contains 16 residues. CDR3 bases read: TGCACCTGCAGTGCAGGGGGACTGGGGGACTATGCT. Amino acid sequence: CTCSAGGLGDYA. In full, the CDR3 reads CTCSAGGLGDYAEQFF.

This clone has only a few counts. Gene names and germline refer to mouse. The read ends 4 residues early relative to the CDR3; the germline J gene fills the gap. Other DNA sequences in the sample encode the same CDR3. The genes are TRBV13-2 and TRBJ1-1; D unclear. The germline V gene has CDR1 NNHNN and CDR2 SYGAGS (reference sequence). The CDR3 contains 13 residues. CDR3 bases read: TGTGCCAGCGGTGATGCGCGCACAACA. Encoded protein: CASGDARTT. From start to end, the CDR3 is CASGDARTTEVFF.

This clone was observed a handful of times. Genes here carry mouse names. Partial CDR3 DNA: TGTGGCCCGAAAGGGGGCCCAGAC. Protein: CGPKGGPD. The full CDR3 protein is CGPKGGPDTQYF. The chain has TRBV16 and TRBJ2-5; maybe TRBD1 (7 bases). The read stops 4 residues short of the end of the CDR3; the missing end is completed from the germline J gene. The CDR3 totals 12 residues. Germline CDR1 SGHSA, CDR2 FRNQAP.

About this clone: Each gene name is a mouse one. Sequencing ends 4 residues short of the CDR3 end; the germline J gene provides the rest. V and J are TRBV19 and TRBJ2-5; 9 bases are a match to TRBD2. The CDR3 runs to 15 residues. V was pared by 5 bases and J by 2 bases, with 6 bases of the junction left unmatched. Germline V gene lookup returns CDR1 FNHDT and CDR2 SITEND (reference sequence). The CDR3 loop reads CASSLTGGSQDTQYF. The CDR3 DNA, read in part, is TGTGCCAGCAGCCTGACTGGGGGAAGCCAAGAC.

The table lists this clone with a few counts. Gene labels here are mouse ones. The read falls 4 residues short of the CDR3 end, and the missing part is taken from the germline J gene. The V call is TRBV13-2, the J call TRBJ2-2, with a possible D match to TRBD1 (7 bases). CDR3 length equals 15 residues. V was trimmed by 3 bases and J by 3 bases, leaving 12 bases between them. CDR1 is NNHNN and CDR2 is SYGAGS in the germline V gene (reference sequence). CDR3 DNA (partial): TGTGCCAGCGGTGGTAGGGGGCGAGACACCGGG. Its protein product is CASGGRGRDTG. The CDR3, in full, reads CASGGRGRDTGQLYF.

Remarks on this clone: Genes and germline come from the mouse. The CDR3 end is not reached by the read, which stops 4 residues before it; the germline J gene fills it in. This CDR3 is also generated by other DNA sequences in the sample. The gene calls are TRBV1 and TRBJ1-2, with TRBD1 identical over 7 bases. The J segment lost 0 bases and the V segment lost 0 bases, leaving 1 base of the junction unmatched. Germline V lookup: CDR1 NSQYPW, CDR2 LRSPGD (reference sequence). The CDR3 runs to 15 residues. CDR3 DNA (partial): TGCACCTGCAGTGCAGACGGACAGGCAAACTCC. As protein: CTCSADGQANS. The entire CDR3 is CTCSADGQANSDYTF.

A few counts support this clone. Here the gene names and germline are mouse. The read terminates 3 residues ahead of where the CDR3 ends, so the germline J gene completes it. This rearrangement joins TRBV19 to TRBJ1-6; 9 bases match TRBD1. TRBJ1-6 is an open reading frame whose function is uncertain. CDR1 and CDR2 (germline): FNHDT, SITEND (reference sequence). V dropped 4 bases and J dropped 5; count of bases not matched to a gene: 1. This CDR3 has 14 amino acids. The CDR3 here is CASSRTGDNSPLYF. The part of the CDR3 DNA that was read is TGTGCCAGCAGTCGGACAGGGGATAATTCGCCC.

In the case of this clone: Gene names are the mouse ones. The read falls 4 residues short of the CDR3 end, and the missing part is taken from the germline J gene. This rearrangement joins TRBV5 to TRBJ2-4; D perhaps matches TRBD1 (6 bases). CDR3 length equals 15 residues. Germline V gene lookup returns CDR1 LGHNA and CDR2 YNLKQL (reference sequence). V lost 4 bases, J lost 0 bases, and 11 bases lay in between. The covered CDR3 bases are TGTGCCAGCAGCCTTGGGACAACTAGTCAAAAC. It specifies CASSLGTTSQN. The full-length CDR3 reads as CASSLGTTSQNTLYF.

For this clone: Gene and germline names: mouse. The CDR3 extends 4 residues past the end of the read, so its final part is completed from the germline J gene. The identical CDR3 is also encoded by other nucleotide sequences in the sample. The V and J genes are TRBV1 and TRBJ2-2; D gene uncertain. This CDR3 has 14 amino acids. Trimming removed 3 bases at V and 1 base at J, with 6 bases between. Germline V gives CDR1 NSQYPW, CDR2 LRSPGD (reference sequence). CDR3 sequence: CTCSALVNTGQLYF. The CDR3 bases that were read are TGCACCTGCAGTGCGCTGGTAAACACCGGG.

There are a few counts of this clone. Gene names refer to mouse genes. The read finishes 3 residues shy of the CDR3 end, and the germline J gene is used to complete it. The chain links TRBV1 to TRBJ1-6, with 7 bases aligning to TRBD1. TRBJ1-6 is an ORF, and what it does is uncertain. Germline V gene sequence: CDR1 NSQYPW, CDR2 LRSPGD (reference sequence). After removal of 3 bases from V and 2 bases from J, the junction contained 4 bases not matched to a gene. The CDR3 is 16 amino acids. CDR3 bases read: TGCACCTGCAGTGCCGACAGGGACCCCTATAATTCGCCC. Amino acids: CTCSADRDPYNSP. The whole CDR3 reads CTCSADRDPYNSPLYF.

Comments on this clone: Mouse names are used for the genes. Read coverage stops 4 residues before the CDR3 terminus; the germline J gene supplies the remainder. The chain combines TRBV19 with TRBJ2-1; 8 bases fit TRBD1. Trimming removed 2 bases from V and 4 bases from J; junction bases left unmatched: 5. Germline V gene data show CDR1 as FNHDT and CDR2 as SITEND (reference sequence). The CDR3 is 15 residues long. CDR3 DNA, as far as it was read: TGTGCCAGCAGTATCCGGACAGGGATTTATGCT. Amino acids: CASSIRTGIYA. The complete CDR3 protein is CASSIRTGIYAEQFF.

This clone was picked up a small number of times. The listed genes are named as in mouse. The read ends 4 residues before the CDR3 terminus; that terminus is restored from the germline J gene. This sample also contains other DNA sequences that code for the same CDR3. J is TRBJ2-7 and V is TRBV19; 10 bases are a match to TRBD1. The J segment lost 2 bases and the V segment lost 7 bases, leaving 3 bases of the junction unmatched. Germline V gives CDR1 FNHDT, CDR2 SITEND (reference sequence). This CDR3 has 13 amino acids. The CDR3 sequence: CASRGQGAYEQYF. The part of the CDR3 DNA that was read is TGTGCCAGCCGAGGACAGGGGGCCTAT.

This clone has more than one count but fewer than ten. Mouse names are used for the genes. The sequence runs out 4 residues before the end of the CDR3; the remainder is reconstructed from the germline J gene. This chain connects TRBV5 to TRBJ2-2; TRBD2 agrees at 14 bases. V dropped 4 bases and J dropped 3; count of bases not matched to a gene: 4. Germline-derived CDR1 and CDR2 are LGHNA and YNLKQL (reference sequence). CDR3 length: 17 amino acids. The covered CDR3 bases are TGTGCCAGCAGCCCGGGACTGGGGGGGCTCGACACCGGG. This translates into CASSPGLGGLDTG. In full, the CDR3 reads CASSPGLGGLDTGQLYF.